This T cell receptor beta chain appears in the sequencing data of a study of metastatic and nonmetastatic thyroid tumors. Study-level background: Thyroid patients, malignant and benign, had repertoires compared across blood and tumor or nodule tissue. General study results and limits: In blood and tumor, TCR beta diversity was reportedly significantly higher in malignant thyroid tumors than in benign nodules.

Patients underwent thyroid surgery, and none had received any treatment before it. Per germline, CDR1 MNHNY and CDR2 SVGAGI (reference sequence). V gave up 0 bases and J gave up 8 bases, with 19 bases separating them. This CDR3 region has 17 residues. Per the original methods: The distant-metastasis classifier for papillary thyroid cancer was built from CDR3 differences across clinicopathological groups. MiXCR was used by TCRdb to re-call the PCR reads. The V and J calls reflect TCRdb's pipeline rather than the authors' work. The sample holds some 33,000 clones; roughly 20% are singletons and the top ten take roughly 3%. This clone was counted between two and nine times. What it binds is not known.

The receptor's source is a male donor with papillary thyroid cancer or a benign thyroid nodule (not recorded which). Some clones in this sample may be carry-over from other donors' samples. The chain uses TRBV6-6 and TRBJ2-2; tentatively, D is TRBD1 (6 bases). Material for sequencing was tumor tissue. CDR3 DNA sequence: TGTGCCAGCAGTTACTCCAGGGGCCTACGAATGGGAGGGGAGCTGTTTTTT. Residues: CASSYSRGLRMGGELFF.